The 12 T cell receptor beta chains below come from one sample, sequenced in a study of blood T cell repertoires in COVID-19. Clones were sequenced by immunoSEQ multiplex PCR, and TCRdb holds only the in-frame ones, with some missing. The sample yields around 33,000 clones, around 80% seen once. Material: peripheral blood. The receptors derive from a man at least 80 years old with active or convalescent COVID-19.

The rearrangement uses TRBV5-4 and TRBJ2-3, with 8 nucleotides matching TRBD2. J lost 3 bases, V lost 3 bases, and 6 bases had no gene match. The CDR3 is 15 residues long. Germline CDR1 and CDR2: SGHNT and YYREEE (reference sequence). For the CDR3, the DNA is TGTGCCAGCAGCTCGGAACAGCGGGGGACAGATACGCAGTATTTT. It specifies CASSSEQRGTDTQYF.

The V and J genes are TRBV6-2 or TRBV6-3 and TRBJ1-2; 11 nucleotides line up with TRBD1. From germline, CDR1 is MNHEY and CDR2 SVGEGT. CDR3 length: 16 amino acids. The V segment lost 2 bases and the J segment 8 bases; nucleotides outside the gene matches: 10. CDR3 sequence: CASSYAGTGGSWGYTF. The CDR3 region has the DNA TGTGCCAGCAGTTACGCCGGGACAGGGGGAAGTTGGGGCTACACCTTC.

The chain uses TRBV6-5 and TRBJ2-2; 9 nucleotides agree with TRBD1. V shed 2 bases and J 7 bases; nucleotides not matched to a gene: 8. Germline assignment: CDR1 MNHEY and CDR2 SVGAGI. The CDR3 has 16 residues. The DNA of the CDR3 is TGTGCCAGCAGTTACCTAGGACAGGGGAAAGGCGGGGAGCTGTTTTTT. Translation gives CASSYLGQGKGGELFF.

Only a few counts were recorded for this clone. The chain is built from TRBV5-4 and TRBJ2-1, with a weak D call TRBD2 (6 bases). Trimming shortened V by 5 bases and J by 3 bases, and 9 bases separated the two germline ends. The CDR3 extends over 13 amino acids. CDR1 and CDR2 (germline): SGHNT, YYREEE (reference sequence). CDR3 in amino acids: CASRVDYYNEQFF. As DNA, the CDR3 is TGTGCCAGCAGAGTGGACTACTACAATGAGCAGTTCTTC.

CDR3 nucleotide sequence: TGTGCCAGTTGGAGCGGGTCCAGCTCCTACGAGCAGTACTTC. Translating gives CASWSGSSSYEQYF. V gene TRBV28 combines with J gene TRBJ2-7; D perhaps matches TRBD2 (6 bases). Per germline, CDR1 MDHEN and CDR2 SYDVKM. This CDR3 contains 14 residues. Trimming took off 9 bases at V and 0 bases at J, with 15 bases between the two ends.

The chain combines TRBV5-6 with TRBJ2-7; 9 nucleotides match TRBD1. With 3 bases clipped from V and 2 bases from J, the junction kept 6 bases outside the gene matches. CDR3 size: 15 residues. Per the germline V gene, CDR1 is SGHDT and CDR2 is YYEEEE. CDR3 bases: TGTGCCAGCAGCTCGGGGGACAGGGTAGCCTACGAGCAGTACTTC. Translating it yields CASSSGDRVAYEQYF.

This chain links TRBV12-3 or TRBV12-4 with TRBJ2-1; no definite D call. The germline V and J ends were trimmed by 3 bases and 10 bases, with 10 bases remaining between them. This CDR3 has 12 amino acids. CDR3 coding DNA: TGTGCCAGCAGTTTTATAGTTCGGGAGCAGTTCTTC. It encodes CASSFIVREQFF.

The CDR3 spells CAITRDYNEQFF. As DNA, the CDR3 is TGTGCCATCACCCGGGACTACAATGAGCAGTTCTTC. The chain is built from TRBV10-3 and TRBJ2-1; a possible D gene is TRBD2 (5 bases). V was pared by 7 bases and J by 3 bases, with 7 bases between. The CDR3 has 12 residues. Germline V gene lookup returns CDR1 ENHRY and CDR2 SYGVKD.

By proportion, this clone is medium-sized (0.01 to 0.1%). This chain uses TRBV6-5 with TRBJ2-2, with D hard to call. V was cut by 0 bases and J by 7 bases, with 6 bases left in between. Germline V CDR1 and CDR2: MNHEY, SVGAGI. The CDR3 is 13 residues long. The CDR3 loop reads CASSYSSIGELFF. CDR3 DNA: TGTGCCAGCAGTTACTCGAGCATCGGGGAGCTGTTTTTT.

The chain recombines TRBV6-5 with TRBJ1-1; possible D gene TRBD1, 5 bases. This CDR3 comprises 13 residues. Germline CDR1 is MNHEY and CDR2 is SVGAGI. CDR3 DNA sequence: TGTGCAACGGGGGAGGCGCTGAACACTGAAGCTTTCTTT. It translates to CATGEALNTEAFF.

This rearrangement joins TRBV3-1 (or the pseudogene TRBV3-2) to TRBJ2-5; D may be TRBD2 (6 bases). CDR1 is LGHDT and CDR2 is YNNKEL in the germline V gene (reference sequence). This CDR3 has 13 residues. Trimming pared 7 bases from V and 2 bases from J, leaving 11 bases between. The CDR3 here is CASIGSGQETQYF. The CDR3 nucleotides read TGTGCCAGCATCGGGAGCGGTCAAGAGACCCAGTACTTC.

The chain carries TRBV7-8 and TRBJ1-5, with a tentative D call TRBD1 (5 bases). V lost 5 bases to trimming and J lost 3 bases, with 11 bases between them. Germline CDR1 is SGHVS and CDR2 is FQNEAQ. The CDR3 loop spans 14 amino acids. The CDR3 protein is CASSAGNNNQPQHF. The CDR3 DNA reads as TGTGCCAGCAGCGCAGGGAATAACAATCAGCCCCAGCATTTT.